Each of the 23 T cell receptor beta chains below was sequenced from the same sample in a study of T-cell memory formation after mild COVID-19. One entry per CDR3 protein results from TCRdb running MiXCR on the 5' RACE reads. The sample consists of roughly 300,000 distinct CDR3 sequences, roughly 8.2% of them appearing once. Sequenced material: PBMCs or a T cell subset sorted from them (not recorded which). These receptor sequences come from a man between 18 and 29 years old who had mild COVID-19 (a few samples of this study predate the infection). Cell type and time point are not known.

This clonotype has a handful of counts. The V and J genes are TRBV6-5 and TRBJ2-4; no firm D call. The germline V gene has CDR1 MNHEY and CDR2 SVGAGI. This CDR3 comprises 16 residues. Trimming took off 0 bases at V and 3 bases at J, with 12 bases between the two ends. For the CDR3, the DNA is TGTGCCAGCAGTTACTCCTTCAGCCGAATCAAAAACATTCAGTACTTC. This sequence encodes CASSYSFSRIKNIQYF.

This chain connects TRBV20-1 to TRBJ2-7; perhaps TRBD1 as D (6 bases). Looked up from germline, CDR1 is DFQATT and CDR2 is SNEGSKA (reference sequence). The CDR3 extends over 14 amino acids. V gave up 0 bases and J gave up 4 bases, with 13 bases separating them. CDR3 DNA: TGCAGTGCTAGAGAGGCTGGACAGAAATACGAGCAGTACGTC. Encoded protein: CSAREAGQKYEQYV.

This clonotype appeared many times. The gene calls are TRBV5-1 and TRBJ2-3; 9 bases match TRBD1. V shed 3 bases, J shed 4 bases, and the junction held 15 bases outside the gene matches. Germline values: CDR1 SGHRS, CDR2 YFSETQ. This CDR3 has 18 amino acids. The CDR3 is CASSWDVVRDRAADTQYF. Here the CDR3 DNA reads TGCGCCAGCAGCTGGGACGTGGTTCGGGACAGGGCAGCAGATACGCAGTATTTT.

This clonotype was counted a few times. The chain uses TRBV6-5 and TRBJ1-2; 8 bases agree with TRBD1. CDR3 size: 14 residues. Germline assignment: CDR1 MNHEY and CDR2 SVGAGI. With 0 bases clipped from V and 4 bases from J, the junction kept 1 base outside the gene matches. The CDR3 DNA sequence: TGTGCCAGCAGTTACTCGACAGGGGTCTATGGCTACACCTTC. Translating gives CASSYSTGVYGYTF.

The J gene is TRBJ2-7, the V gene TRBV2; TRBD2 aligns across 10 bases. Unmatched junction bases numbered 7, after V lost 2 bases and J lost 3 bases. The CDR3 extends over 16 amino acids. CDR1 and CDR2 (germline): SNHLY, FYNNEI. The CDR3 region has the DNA TGTGCCAGCAGTGAATCTCTAGCGGGGGATCGCTACGAGCAGTACTTC. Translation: CASSESLAGDRYEQYF.

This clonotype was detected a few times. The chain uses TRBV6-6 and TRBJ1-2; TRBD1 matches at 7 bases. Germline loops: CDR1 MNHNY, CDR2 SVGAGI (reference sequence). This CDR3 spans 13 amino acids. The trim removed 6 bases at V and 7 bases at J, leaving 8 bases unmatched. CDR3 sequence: CASSSRGGAGYTF. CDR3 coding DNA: TGTGCCAGCAGCTCCAGGGGGGGGGCTGGCTACACCTTC.

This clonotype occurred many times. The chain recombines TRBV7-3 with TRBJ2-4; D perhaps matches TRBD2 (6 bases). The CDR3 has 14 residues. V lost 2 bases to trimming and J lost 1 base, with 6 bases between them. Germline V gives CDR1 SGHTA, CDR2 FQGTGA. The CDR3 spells CASSLGGAKNIQYF. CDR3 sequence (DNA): TGTGCCAGCAGCTTAGGGGGGGCCAAAAACATTCAGTACTTC.

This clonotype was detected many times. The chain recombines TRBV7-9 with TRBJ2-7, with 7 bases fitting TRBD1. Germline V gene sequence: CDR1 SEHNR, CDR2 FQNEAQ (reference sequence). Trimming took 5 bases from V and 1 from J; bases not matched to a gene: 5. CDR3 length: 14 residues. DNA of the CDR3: TGTGCCAGCAGCCCCAGGGACAGATCCTACGAGCAGTACTTC. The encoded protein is CASSPRDRSYEQYF.

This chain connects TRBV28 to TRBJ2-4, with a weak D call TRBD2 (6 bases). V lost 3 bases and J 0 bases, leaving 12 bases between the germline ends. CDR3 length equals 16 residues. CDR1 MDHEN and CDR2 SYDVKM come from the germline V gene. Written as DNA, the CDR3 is TGTGCCAGCAGTTTCGGGGGACCCCTAGCCAAAAACATTCAGTACTTC. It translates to CASSFGGPLAKNIQYF. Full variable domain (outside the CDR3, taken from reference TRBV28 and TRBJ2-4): DVKVTQSSRYLVKRTGEKVFLECVQDMDHENMFWYRQDPGLGLRLIYFSYDVKMKEKGDIPEGYSVSREKKERFSLILESASTNQTSMYLCASSFGGPLAKNIQYFGAGTRLSVL.

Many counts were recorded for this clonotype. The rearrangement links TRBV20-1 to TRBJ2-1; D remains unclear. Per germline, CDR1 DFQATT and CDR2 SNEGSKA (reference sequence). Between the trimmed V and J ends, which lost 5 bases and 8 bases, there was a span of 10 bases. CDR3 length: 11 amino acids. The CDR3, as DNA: TGCAGTGCTCTCAGCGTCGATGAGCAGTTCTTC. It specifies CSALSVDEQFF.

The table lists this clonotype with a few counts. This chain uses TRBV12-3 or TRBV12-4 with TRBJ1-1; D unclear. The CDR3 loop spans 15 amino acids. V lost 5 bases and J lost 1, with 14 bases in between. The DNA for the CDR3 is TGTGCCAGCAGTGCGCTCGGTTGGAGGAACACTGAAGCTTTCTTT. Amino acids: CASSALGWRNTEAFF.

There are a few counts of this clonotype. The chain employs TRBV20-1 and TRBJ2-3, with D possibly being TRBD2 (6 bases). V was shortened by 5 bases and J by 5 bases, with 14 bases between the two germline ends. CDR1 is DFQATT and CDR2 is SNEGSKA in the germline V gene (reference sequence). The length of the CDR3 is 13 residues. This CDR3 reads CSAQVRGIDTQYF. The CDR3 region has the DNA TGCAGTGCTCAGGTCCGGGGGATAGATACGCAGTATTTT.

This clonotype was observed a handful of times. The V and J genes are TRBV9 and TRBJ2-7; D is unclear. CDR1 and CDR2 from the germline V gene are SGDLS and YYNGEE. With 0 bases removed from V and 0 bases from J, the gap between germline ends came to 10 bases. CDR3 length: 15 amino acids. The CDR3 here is CASSVGQAHSYEQYF. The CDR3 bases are TGTGCCAGCAGCGTAGGTCAGGCACACTCCTACGAGCAGTACTTC.

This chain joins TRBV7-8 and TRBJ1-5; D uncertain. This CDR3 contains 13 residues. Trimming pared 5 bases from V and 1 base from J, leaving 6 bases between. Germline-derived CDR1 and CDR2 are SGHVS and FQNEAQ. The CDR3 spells CASSRGSNQPQHF. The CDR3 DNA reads TGTGCCAGCAGCCGCGGCAGCAATCAGCCCCAGCATTTT.

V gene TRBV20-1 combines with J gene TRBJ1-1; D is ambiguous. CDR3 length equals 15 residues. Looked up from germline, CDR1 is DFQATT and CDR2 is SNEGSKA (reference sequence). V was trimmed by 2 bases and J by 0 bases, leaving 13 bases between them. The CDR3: CSARKGGGLNTEAFF. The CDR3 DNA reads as TGCAGTGCTAGAAAGGGAGGCGGCTTGAACACTGAAGCTTTCTTT.

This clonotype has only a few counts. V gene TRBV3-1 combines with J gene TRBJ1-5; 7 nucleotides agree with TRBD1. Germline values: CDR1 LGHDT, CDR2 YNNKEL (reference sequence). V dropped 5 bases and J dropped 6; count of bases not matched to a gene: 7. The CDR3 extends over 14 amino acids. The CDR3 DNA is TGTGCCAGCAGCTTGCGGACAGGATTTCAGCCCCAGCATTTT. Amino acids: CASSLRTGFQPQHF.

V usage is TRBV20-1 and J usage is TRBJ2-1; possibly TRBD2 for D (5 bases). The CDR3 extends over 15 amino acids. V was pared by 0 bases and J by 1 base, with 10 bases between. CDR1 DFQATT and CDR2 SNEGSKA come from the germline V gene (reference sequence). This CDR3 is CSARDETTSYNEQFF. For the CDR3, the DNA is TGCAGTGCTAGAGATGAGACTACTTCCTACAATGAGCAGTTCTTC.

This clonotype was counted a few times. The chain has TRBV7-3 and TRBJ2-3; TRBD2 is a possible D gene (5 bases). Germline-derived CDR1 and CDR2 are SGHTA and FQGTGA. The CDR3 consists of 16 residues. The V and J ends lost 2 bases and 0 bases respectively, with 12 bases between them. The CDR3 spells CASSLDSSLSTDTQYF. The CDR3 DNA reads TGTGCCAGCAGCTTAGATTCTAGCCTGAGCACAGATACGCAGTATTTT.

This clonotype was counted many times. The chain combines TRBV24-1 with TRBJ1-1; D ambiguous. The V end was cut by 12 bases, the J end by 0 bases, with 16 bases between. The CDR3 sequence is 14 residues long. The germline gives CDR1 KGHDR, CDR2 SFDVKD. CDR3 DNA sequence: TGTGCCTCCACCACAGAAAATATGAACACTGAAGCTTTCTTT. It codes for CASTTENMNTEAFF.

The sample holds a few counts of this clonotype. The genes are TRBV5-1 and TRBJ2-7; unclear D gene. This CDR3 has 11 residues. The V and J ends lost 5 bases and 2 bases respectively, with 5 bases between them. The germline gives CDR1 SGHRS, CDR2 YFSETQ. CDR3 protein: CASRLTYEQYF. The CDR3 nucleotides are TGCGCCAGCAGGCTCACCTACGAGCAGTACTTC. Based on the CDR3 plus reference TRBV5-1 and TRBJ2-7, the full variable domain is KAGVTQTPRYLIKTRGQQVTLSCSPISGHRSVSWYQQTPGQGLQFLFEYFSETQRNKGNFPGRFSGRQFSNSRSEMNVSTLELGDSALYLCASRLTYEQYFGPGTRLTVT.

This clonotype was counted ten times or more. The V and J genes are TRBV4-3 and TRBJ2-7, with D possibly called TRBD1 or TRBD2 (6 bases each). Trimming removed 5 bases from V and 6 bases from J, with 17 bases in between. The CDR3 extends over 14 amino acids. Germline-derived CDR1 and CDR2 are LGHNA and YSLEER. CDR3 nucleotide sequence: TGCGCCAGCAGCATGCAAAAAGGGGGGCGCGAGCAGTACTTC. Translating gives CASSMQKGGREQYF.

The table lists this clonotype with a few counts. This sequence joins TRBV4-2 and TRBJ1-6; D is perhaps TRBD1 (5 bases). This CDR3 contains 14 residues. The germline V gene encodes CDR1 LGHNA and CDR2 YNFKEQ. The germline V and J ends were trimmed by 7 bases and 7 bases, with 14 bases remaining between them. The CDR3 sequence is CASTTGTGNSPLHF. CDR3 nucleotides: TGTGCCAGCACCACTGGGACGGGAAATTCACCCCTCCACTTT.

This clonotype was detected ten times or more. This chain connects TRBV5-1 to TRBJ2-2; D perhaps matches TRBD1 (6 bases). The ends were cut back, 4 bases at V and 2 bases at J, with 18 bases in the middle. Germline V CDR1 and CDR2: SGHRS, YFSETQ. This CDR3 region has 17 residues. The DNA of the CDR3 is TGCGCCAGCAGCCTCAATTTAAGGACAGCTAACACCGGGGAGCTGTTTTTT. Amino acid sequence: CASSLNLRTANTGELFF.